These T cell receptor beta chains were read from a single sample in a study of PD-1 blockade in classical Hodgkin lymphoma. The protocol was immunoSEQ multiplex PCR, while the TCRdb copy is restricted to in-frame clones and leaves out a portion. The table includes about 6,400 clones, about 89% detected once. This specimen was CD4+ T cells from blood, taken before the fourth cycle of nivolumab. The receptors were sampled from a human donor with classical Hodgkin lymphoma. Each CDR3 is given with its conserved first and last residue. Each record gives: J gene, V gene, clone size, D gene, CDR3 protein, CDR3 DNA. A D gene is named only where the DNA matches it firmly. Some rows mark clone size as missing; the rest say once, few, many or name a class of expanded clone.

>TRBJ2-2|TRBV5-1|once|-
CASSPGPRDADTGELFF
TGCGCCAGCAGCCCCGGACCTAGGGACGCGGACACCGGGGAGCTGTTTTTT
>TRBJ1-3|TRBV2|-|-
CASSESGPPGNTIYF
TGTGCCAGCAGTGAATCCGGCCCCCCTGGAAACACCATATATTTT
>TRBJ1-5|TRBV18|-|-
CASSTIDSINQPQHF
TGTGCCAGCTCAACGATAGACAGTATCAATCAGCCCCAGCATTTT
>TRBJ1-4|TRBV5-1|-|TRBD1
CASSRTGVGEKLFF
TGCGCCAGCAGCCGGACAGGGGTAGGGGAAAAACTGTTTTTT
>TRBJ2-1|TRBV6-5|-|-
CASKRGPTFNEQFF
TGTGCCAGCAAACGCGGGCCCACATTCAATGAGCAGTTCTTC
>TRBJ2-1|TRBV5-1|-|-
CASSLGDWGPYNEQFF
TGCGCCAGCAGCTTGGGTGATTGGGGGCCCTACAATGAGCAGTTCTTC
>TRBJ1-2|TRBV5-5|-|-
CASSLAQGKTGGYTF
TGTGCCAGCAGCTTGGCCCAAGGGAAGACAGGTGGCTACACCTTC
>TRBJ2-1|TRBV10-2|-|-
CAIEKMQSGVGLTYNEQFF
TGCGCCATCGAGAAGATGCAATCTGGGGTCGGCCTAACCTACAATGAGCAGTTCTTC
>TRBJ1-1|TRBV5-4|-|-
CASVVPGRTEAFF
TGTGCCAGCGTCGTACCCGGGAGAACTGAAGCTTTCTTT
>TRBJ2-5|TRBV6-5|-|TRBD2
CASRELALETQYF
TGTGCCAGCAGGGAACTAGCGCTTGAGACCCAGTACTTC
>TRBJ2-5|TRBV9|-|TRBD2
CASSAGLAGRPWETQYF
TGTGCCAGCAGCGCCGGCCTAGCGGGGCGGCCCTGGGAGACCCAGTACTTC
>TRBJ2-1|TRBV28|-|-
CASNEAGLVNEQFF
TGTGCCAGCAATGAGGCGGGGCTGGTCAATGAGCAGTTCTTC
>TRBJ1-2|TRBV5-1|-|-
CASSSTGSPNYGYTF
TGCGCCAGCAGCTCAACAGGGTCCCCCAACTATGGCTACACCTTC
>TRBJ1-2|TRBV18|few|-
CASSPPEGGPYFNYGYTF
TGTGCCAGCTCACCTCCGGAGGGGGGGCCCTACTTTAACTATGGCTACACCTTC
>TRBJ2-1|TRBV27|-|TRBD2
CASSSPGNSGVNNEQFF
TGTGCCAGCAGTTCCCCCGGTAATAGCGGGGTAAACAATGAGCAGTTCTTC
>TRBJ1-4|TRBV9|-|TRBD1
CASSERTGGIEKLFF
TGTGCCAGCAGCGAAAGGACAGGGGGCATTGAAAAACTGTTTTTT
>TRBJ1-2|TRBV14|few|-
CASSRTGTPNYGYTF
TGTGCCAGCAGCAGGACCGGGACTCCGAACTATGGCTACACCTTC
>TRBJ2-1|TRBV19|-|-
CASTDGRSSYNEQFF
TGTGCCAGTACCGACGGGCGAAGCTCCTACAATGAGCAGTTCTTC
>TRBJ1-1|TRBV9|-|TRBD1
CASSAWDSPPNTEAFF
TGTGCCAGCAGCGCCTGGGACAGCCCCCCTAACACTGAAGCTTTCTTT
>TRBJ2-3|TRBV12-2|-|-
CASRFPGLASSTDTQYF
TGTGCAAGTCGCTTCCCTGGACTAGCGTCAAGCACAGATACGCAGTATTTT
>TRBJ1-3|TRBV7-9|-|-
CASSHTADGSGNTIYF
TGTGCCAGCAGCCATACCGCGGACGGCTCTGGAAACACCATATATTTT
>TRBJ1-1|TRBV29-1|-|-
CSVASLGGTEAFF
TGCAGCGTTGCGAGCCTTGGGGGAACTGAAGCTTTCTTT
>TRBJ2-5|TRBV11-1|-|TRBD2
CASSRGSGGGATETQYF
TGTGCCAGCAGCCGAGGTAGTGGCGGGGGGGCGACAGAGACCCAGTACTTC
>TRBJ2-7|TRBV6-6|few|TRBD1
CASSPRDRPYEQYF
TGTGCCAGCAGCCCCCGGGACAGGCCCTACGAGCAGTACTTC
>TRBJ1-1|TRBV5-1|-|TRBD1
CASRRDSNTEAFF
TGCGCCAGCCGCCGGGACAGTAACACTGAAGCTTTCTTT
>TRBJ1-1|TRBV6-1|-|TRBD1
CASRAGQGTEAFF
TGTGCCAGCAGGGCGGGACAGGGAACTGAAGCTTTCTTT
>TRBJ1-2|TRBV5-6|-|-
CASSWGPDSYGYTF
TGTGCCAGCAGCTGGGGCCCTGACTCCTATGGCTACACCTTC
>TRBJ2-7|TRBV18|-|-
CASSPESGGVYEQYF
TGTGCCAGCTCACCGGAGAGTGGGGGCGTTTACGAGCAGTACTTC
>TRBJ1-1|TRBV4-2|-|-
CASSQDSGQSITEAFF
TGTGCCAGCAGCCAAGATTCAGGCCAGTCAATCACTGAAGCTTTCTTT
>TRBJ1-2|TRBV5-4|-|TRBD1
CASSSTGNYGYTF
TGTGCCAGCAGCTCGACAGGGAACTATGGCTACACCTTC
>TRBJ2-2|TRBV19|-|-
CASSVNPTGGELFF
TGTGCCAGTAGTGTCAACCCGACGGGCGGGGAGCTGTTTTTT
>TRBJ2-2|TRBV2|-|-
CASSSSKGRNTGELFF
TGTGCCAGCAGCTCAAGCAAGGGCCGAAACACCGGGGAGCTGTTTTTT
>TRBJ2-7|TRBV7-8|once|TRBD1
CASSRGQGTDEQYF
TGTGCCAGCAGCAGGGGACAGGGCACGGACGAGCAGTACTTC
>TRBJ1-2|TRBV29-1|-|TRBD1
CSVDRGSYGYTF
TGCAGCGTTGACAGGGGGAGCTATGGCTACACCTTC
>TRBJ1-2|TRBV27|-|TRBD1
CATRPTGNANYYGYTF
TGTGCCACCCGACCGACAGGGAACGCCAATTACTATGGCTACACCTTC
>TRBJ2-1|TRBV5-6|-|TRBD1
CASSWTGSNEQFF
TGTGCCAGCAGCTGGACAGGGAGCAATGAGCAGTTCTTC
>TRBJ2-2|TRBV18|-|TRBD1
CASSSPGQGAGELFF
TGTGCCAGCTCATCCCCGGGACAGGGGGCCGGGGAGCTGTTTTTT
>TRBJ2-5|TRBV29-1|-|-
CSVEVSGNRETQYF
TGCAGCGTTGAAGTATCAGGGAATCGGGAGACCCAGTACTTC
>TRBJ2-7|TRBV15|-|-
CATSLDGVVQYF
TGTGCCACCAGCCTGGATGGGGTAGTGCAGTACTTC
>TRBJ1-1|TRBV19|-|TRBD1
CASSSTGDTEAFF
TGTGCCAGTAGTTCGACAGGGGACACTGAAGCTTTCTTT
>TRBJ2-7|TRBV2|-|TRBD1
CASPKTGARLYEQYF
TGTGCCAGCCCAAAGACAGGGGCGAGACTCTACGAGCAGTACTTC
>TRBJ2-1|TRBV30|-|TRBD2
CALTSGSSYNEQFF
TGTGCCCTAACTAGCGGGAGCTCCTACAATGAGCAGTTCTTC
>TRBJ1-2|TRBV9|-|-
CASSVEGVGGYTF
TGTGCCAGCAGCGTAGAGGGGGTGGGCGGCTACACCTTC
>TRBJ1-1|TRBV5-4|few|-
CASSLAQVNEAFF
TGTGCCAGCAGCTTGGCGCAGGTTAATGAAGCTTTCTTT
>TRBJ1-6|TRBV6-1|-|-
CASSGGALSSYNSPLHF
TGTGCCAGCAGTGGGGGGGCCTTAAGCTCCTATAATTCACCCCTCCACTTT
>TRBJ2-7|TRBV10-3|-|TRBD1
CAIRGTGYHEQYF
TGTGCCATCAGAGGGACAGGGTACCACGAGCAGTACTTC
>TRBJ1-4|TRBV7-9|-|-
CASSLTGLANEKLFF
TGTGCCAGCAGCTTAACGGGTTTGGCTAATGAAAAACTGTTTTTT
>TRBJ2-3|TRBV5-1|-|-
CASSLGQAGDTQYF
TGCGCCAGCAGCTTGGGACAGGCTGGAGATACGCAGTATTTT
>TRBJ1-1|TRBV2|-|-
CAGPLDSPSAFF
TGTGCCGGCCCATTAGACTCGCCCTCCGCTTTCTTT
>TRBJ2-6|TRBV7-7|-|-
CASSFGTFSSGANVLTF
TGTGCCAGCAGCTTTGGAACATTTAGCTCTGGGGCCAACGTCCTGACTTTC
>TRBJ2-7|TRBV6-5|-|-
CASSYYAGAYEQYF
TGTGCCAGCAGTTACTATGCTGGAGCCTACGAGCAGTACTTC
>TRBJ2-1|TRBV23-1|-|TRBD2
CASSHIFVLAPYNEQFF
TGCGCCAGCAGTCATATCTTCGTACTAGCGCCTTACAATGAGCAGTTCTTC
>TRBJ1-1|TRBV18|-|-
CASSLGDPNTEAFF
TGTGCCAGCTCACTAGGGGACCCGAACACTGAAGCTTTCTTT
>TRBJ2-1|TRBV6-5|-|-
CASSYSQVSYNEQFF
TGTGCCAGCAGTTACTCTCAGGTCTCCTACAATGAGCAGTTCTTC